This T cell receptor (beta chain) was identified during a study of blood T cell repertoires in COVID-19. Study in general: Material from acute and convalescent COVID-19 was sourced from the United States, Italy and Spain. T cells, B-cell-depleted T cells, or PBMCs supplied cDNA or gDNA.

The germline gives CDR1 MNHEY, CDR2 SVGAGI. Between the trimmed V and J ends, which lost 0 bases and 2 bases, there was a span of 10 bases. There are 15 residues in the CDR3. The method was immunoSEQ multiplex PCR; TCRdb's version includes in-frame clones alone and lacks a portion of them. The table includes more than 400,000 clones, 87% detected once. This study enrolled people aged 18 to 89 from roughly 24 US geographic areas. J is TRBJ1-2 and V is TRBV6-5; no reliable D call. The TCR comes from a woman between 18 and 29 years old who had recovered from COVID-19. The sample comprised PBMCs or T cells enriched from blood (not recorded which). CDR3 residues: CASSYSVGENYGYTF. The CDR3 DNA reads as TGTGCCAGCAGTTACTCCGTCGGTGAGAACTATGGCTACACCTTC.